One and the same sample provided the 21 T cell receptor beta chains below, sequenced in a study of blood T cell repertoires in COVID-19. Only in-frame clones appear in the TCRdb table, and some are missing; sequencing was by immunoSEQ multiplex PCR. In the table there are 180,000 or so clones, approximately 80% of which are singletons. What was sequenced was PBMCs or T cells enriched from blood (not recorded which). Every receptor here comes from a man aged 55 to 70 who had been exposed to COVID-19.

The J gene is TRBJ1-1, the V gene TRBV19; D remains unclear. The length of the CDR3 is 14 residues. Germline values: CDR1 LNHDA, CDR2 SQIVND (reference sequence). Trimming left V 6 bases short and J 6 bases short, with 17 bases between. CDR3 bases: TGTGCCAGTAGAACACAGACGAACGGGGCTGAAGCTTTCTTT. It translates to CASRTQTNGAEAFF.

V and J are TRBV2 and TRBJ2-5; no clear D. Per the germline V gene, CDR1 is SNHLY and CDR2 is FYNNEI. V lost 2 bases and J 7 bases, leaving 5 bases between the germline ends. The CDR3 is made up of 11 amino acids. The chain's CDR3 is CASSESWTQYF. The CDR3 nucleotides read TGTGCCAGCAGTGAATCCTGGACCCAGTACTTC.

The chain uses TRBV6-2 or TRBV6-3 and TRBJ1-2; 7 nucleotides match TRBD1. The germline gives CDR1 MNHEY, CDR2 SVGEGT. The CDR3 runs to 16 residues. J gave up 7 bases and V 6 bases, and 17 bases lay outside the gene matches. CDR3 DNA sequence: TGTGCCAGCAGCCCGGGGCCCACAGACAGGGTTCTTGGCTACACCTTC. Its protein is CASSPGPTDRVLGYTF.

This chain links TRBV5-6 with TRBJ1-6; weak D call: TRBD1 (5 bases). The V gene lost 4 bases and the J gene lost 5 bases, with 13 bases spanning the gap. The CDR3 spans 15 residues. The germline V gene encodes CDR1 SGHDT and CDR2 YYEEEE. The CDR3 spells CASSPVGGDNSPLHF. Here the CDR3 DNA reads TGTGCCAGCAGCCCGGTGGGGGGTGATAATTCACCCCTCCACTTT.

CDR3 nucleotides: TGTGCCTGGGGACAGGGAAGCTCCTATAATTCACCCCTCCACTTT. It encodes CAWGQGSSYNSPLHF. The chain combines TRBV30 with TRBJ1-6; 8 bases are a match to TRBD1. The CDR3 totals 15 residues. Germline V gene sequence: CDR1 GTSNPN, CDR2 SVGIG (reference sequence). V lost 5 bases to trimming and J lost 0 bases; unmatched junction nucleotides: 3.

In this sample, this clone turned up many times. This chain links TRBV9 with TRBJ2-4; D is perhaps TRBD1 (5 bases). The CDR3 contains 14 residues. CDR1 SGDLS and CDR2 YYNGEE come from the germline V gene. Trimming pared 3 bases from V and 5 bases from J, leaving 12 bases between. The CDR3 DNA reads TGTGCCAGCAGCGCCTTGGGGCTCGAAAACATTCAGTACTTC. This encodes CASSALGLENIQYF.

The chain links TRBV4-3 to TRBJ2-3; 13 nucleotides agree with TRBD2. Germline V gives CDR1 LGHNA, CDR2 YSLEER. J gave up 8 bases and V 4 bases, and 6 bases lay outside the gene matches. This CDR3 has 15 residues. The DNA of the CDR3 is TGCGCCAGCAGCCCACTAGCGGGAGGGCCTGTTACGCAGTATTTT. It translates to CASSPLAGGPVTQYF.

The chain carries TRBV29-1 and TRBJ2-3, with D unresolved. Trimming shortened V by 3 bases and J by 4 bases, and 11 bases separated the two germline ends. The CDR3 totals 13 residues. Germline V gene sequence: CDR1 SQVTM, CDR2 ANQGSEA. The CDR3 spells CSVERDSSDTQYF. The DNA of the CDR3 is TGCAGCGTTGAGCGCGACTCGTCAGATACGCAGTATTTT.

The gene calls are TRBV6-1 and TRBJ2-2; 9 nucleotides line up with TRBD1. The V gene end was trimmed by 2 bases and the J gene end by 0 bases; junction bases not matched to a gene: 7. Germline CDR1 is MNHNS and CDR2 is SASEGT. The CDR3 runs to 18 residues. The CDR3: CASSERGQGYANTGELFF. The CDR3 region has the DNA TGTGCCAGCAGTGAAAGAGGACAGGGGTACGCGAACACCGGGGAGCTGTTTTTT.

This clone occurred a few times. The rearrangement uses TRBV5-6 and TRBJ1-2; D remains ambiguous. V was cut by 1 base and J by 7 bases, with 17 bases left in between. The germline V gene has CDR1 SGHDT and CDR2 YYEEEE. The CDR3 totals 15 residues. The CDR3 DNA reads as TGTGCCAGCAGCTTGTTGGGTCAGGATCTATCTGGCTACACCTTC. This sequence encodes CASSLLGQDLSGYTF.

In this sample, this clone turned up once. The chain combines TRBV10-3 with TRBJ2-2; the D is unclear. Germline CDR1 reads ENHRY; CDR2 reads SYGVKD. Trimming removed 6 bases at V and 4 bases at J, with 9 bases between. This CDR3 comprises 13 residues. CDR3 loop: CAIRIQSTGELFF. Written as DNA, the CDR3 is TGTGCCATCAGGATACAGAGCACCGGGGAGCTGTTTTTT.

The V and J genes are TRBV10-2 and TRBJ2-1; 10 bases match TRBD2. Trimming cost V 6 bases and J 1 base; bases outside gene matches: 6. The germline gives CDR1 WSHSY, CDR2 SAAADI. The CDR3 length is 16 residues. The CDR3, as DNA: TGCGCCAGCAGAGAGGGACTAGCGACATCCTACAATGAGCAGTTCTTC. This translates into CASREGLATSYNEQFF.

As regards this clone: A single base separates this from a much larger clone, so it may be a read error. The genes are TRBV7-9 and TRBJ2-2; TRBD1 agrees at 7 bases. The CDR3 length is 15 residues. Looked up from germline, CDR1 is SEHNR and CDR2 is FQNEAQ (reference sequence). V shed 4 bases and J 3 bases; nucleotides not matched to a gene: 5. CDR3 sequence reads: CASSSQGSDTGELFF. DNA for the CDR3: TGTGCCAGCAGCTCACAGGGGTCTGACACCGGGGAGCTGTTTTTT.

This clone was observed a handful of times. This rearrangement joins TRBV2 to TRBJ2-3, with D possibly TRBD1 on 6 matching bases. Per germline, CDR1 SNHLY and CDR2 FYNNEI. V was shortened by 6 bases and J by 8 bases, with 12 bases between the two germline ends. This CDR3 is 12 amino acids long. The CDR3 DNA is TGTGCCAGCAGCCCACAGGGTTCTACGCAGTATTTT. This codes for CASSPQGSTQYF.

This chain joins TRBV6-2 or TRBV6-3 and TRBJ2-7; unclear D gene. The CDR3 runs 13 residues. Germline V CDR1 and CDR2: MNHEY, SVGEGT. V gave up 2 bases and J gave up 2 bases, with 7 bases separating them. CDR3: CASSYTETYEQYF. CDR3 in DNA: TGTGCCAGCAGTTACACTGAAACCTACGAGCAGTACTTC.

This clone occurred a few times. The rearrangement links TRBV4-1 to TRBJ2-7; 9 bases line up with TRBD1. Trimming took 3 bases from V and 4 from J; bases not matched to a gene: 13. Looked up from germline, CDR1 is MGHRA and CDR2 is YSYEKL. CDR3 length: 17 amino acids. As DNA, the CDR3 is TGCGCCAGCAGCCAGAAGATGACGACAGGGGGGGGATACGAGCAGTACTTC. Amino acids: CASSQKMTTGGGYEQYF.

This sequence joins TRBV11-3 and TRBJ2-5, with TRBD1 matching 9 bases. This CDR3 region has 15 residues. The J segment lost 5 bases and the V segment lost 5 bases, leaving 9 bases of the junction unmatched. Germline CDR1 and CDR2: SGHNT and YENEEA. The CDR3 region is CASSPRDRVMETQYF. The CDR3 bases are TGTGCCAGCAGCCCACGGGACAGGGTGATGGAGACCCAGTACTTC.

This chain links TRBV5-4 with TRBJ2-1, with TRBD1 matching over 8 bases. The ends lost 0 bases at V and 3 bases at J; junction bases unmatched: 2. CDR1 and CDR2 from the germline V gene are SGHNT and YYREEE (reference sequence). This CDR3 is 15 amino acids long. The CDR3 DNA follows: TGTGCCAGCAGCTTGGGACAGGGGATCTACAATGAGCAGTTCTTC. It is translated as CASSLGQGIYNEQFF.

This chain uses TRBV6-2 or TRBV6-3 with TRBJ2-5, with D possibly matching TRBD2 (6 bases). Trimming removed 2 bases at V and 5 bases at J, with 21 bases between. CDR1 MNHEY and CDR2 SVGEGT come from the germline V gene. The CDR3 loop spans 17 amino acids. The CDR3 DNA sequence: TGTGCCAGCAGTTACGCGGGACCTCCAGCAAGTGATGAGACCCAGTACTTC. Amino acid sequence: CASSYAGPPASDETQYF.

In its sample, this clone was seen once. The chain carries TRBV5-1 and TRBJ1-2; 8 nucleotides agree with TRBD1. The CDR3 contains 15 residues. In germline, CDR1 is SGHRS, CDR2 YFSETQ. The J segment lost 8 bases and the V segment lost 4 bases, leaving 13 bases of the junction unmatched. The CDR3 loop reads CASSRPGQAVQGYTF. DNA for the CDR3: TGCGCCAGCAGCCGGCCGGGACAGGCGGTGCAGGGCTACACCTTC.

The chain combines TRBV5-1 with TRBJ2-2; the D is unclear. Germline assignment: CDR1 SGHRS and CDR2 YFSETQ. The CDR3 totals 15 residues. V gave up 4 bases and J gave up 0 bases, with 10 bases separating them. Here the CDR3 reads CASSPRVSNTGELFF. The CDR3 DNA reads as TGCGCCAGCAGCCCCCGGGTCTCGAACACCGGGGAGCTGTTTTTT.